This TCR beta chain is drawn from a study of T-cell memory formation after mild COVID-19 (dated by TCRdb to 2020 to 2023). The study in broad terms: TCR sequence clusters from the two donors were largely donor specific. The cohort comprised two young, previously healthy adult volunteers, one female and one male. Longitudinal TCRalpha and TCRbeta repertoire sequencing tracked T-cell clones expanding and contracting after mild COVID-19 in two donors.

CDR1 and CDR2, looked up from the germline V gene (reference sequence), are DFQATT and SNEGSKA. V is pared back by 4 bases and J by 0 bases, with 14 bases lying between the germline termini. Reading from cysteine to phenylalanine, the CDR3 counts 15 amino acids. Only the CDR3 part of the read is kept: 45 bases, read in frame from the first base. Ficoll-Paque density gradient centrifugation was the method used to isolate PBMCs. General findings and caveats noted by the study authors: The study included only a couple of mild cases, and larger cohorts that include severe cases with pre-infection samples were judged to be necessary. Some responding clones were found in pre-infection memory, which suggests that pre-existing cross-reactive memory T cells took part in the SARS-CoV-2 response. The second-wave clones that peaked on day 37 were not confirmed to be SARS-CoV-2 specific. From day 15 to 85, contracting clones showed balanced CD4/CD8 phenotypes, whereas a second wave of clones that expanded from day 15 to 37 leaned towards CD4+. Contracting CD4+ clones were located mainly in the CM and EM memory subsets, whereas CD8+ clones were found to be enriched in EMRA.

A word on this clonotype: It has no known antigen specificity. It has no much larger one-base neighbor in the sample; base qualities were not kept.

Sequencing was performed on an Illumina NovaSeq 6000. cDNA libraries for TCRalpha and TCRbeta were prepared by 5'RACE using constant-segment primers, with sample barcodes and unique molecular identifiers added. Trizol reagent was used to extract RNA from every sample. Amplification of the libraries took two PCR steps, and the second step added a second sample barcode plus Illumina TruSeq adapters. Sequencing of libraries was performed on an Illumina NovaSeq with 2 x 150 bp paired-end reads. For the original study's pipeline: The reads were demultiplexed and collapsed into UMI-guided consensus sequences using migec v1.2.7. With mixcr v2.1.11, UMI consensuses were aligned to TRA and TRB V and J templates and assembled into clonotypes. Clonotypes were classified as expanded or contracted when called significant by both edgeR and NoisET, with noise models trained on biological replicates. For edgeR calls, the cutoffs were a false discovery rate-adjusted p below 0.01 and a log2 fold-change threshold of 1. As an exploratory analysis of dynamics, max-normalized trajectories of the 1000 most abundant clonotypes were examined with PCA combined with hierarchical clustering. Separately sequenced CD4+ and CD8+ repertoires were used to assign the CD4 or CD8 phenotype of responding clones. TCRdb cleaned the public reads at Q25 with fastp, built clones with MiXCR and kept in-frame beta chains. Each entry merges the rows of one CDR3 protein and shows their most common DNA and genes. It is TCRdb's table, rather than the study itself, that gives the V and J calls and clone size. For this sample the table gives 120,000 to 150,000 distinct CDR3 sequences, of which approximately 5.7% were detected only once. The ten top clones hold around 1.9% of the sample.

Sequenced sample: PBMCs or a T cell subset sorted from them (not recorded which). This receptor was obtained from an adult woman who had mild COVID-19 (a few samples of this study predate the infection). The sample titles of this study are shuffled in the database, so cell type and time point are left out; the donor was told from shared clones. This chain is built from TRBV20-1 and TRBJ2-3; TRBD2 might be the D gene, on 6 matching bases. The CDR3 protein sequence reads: CSAIRERASTDTQYF. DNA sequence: TGCAGTGCTATCCGGGAGCGGGCGAGCACAGATACGCAGTATTTT.